This T cell receptor beta chain was profiled in a study of CD8+ T cells in alopecia areata. V lost 7 bases and J 4 bases, leaving 7 bases between the germline ends. CDR3 length: 11 residues. CDR1 MNHEY and CDR2 SVGAGI come from the germline V gene. Study-wide findings and caveats: Researchers report lesional scalp, most notably alopecia totalis/universalis, outstripped normal scalp in clonality. Besides other cells, scalp samples also yield sequences of resident alphabeta T cells from normal skin. Among patients, TCR sharing was less clear than in mice, a difference possibly due in part to HLA diversity in the patient population.

About this clone: Its matching antigen is unknown.

Reverse transcription of extracted RNA yielded cDNA, which provided the sequencing template. Assay: immunoSEQ multiplex PCR; the TCRdb copy retains only in-frame clones and omits some. The sample carries 140,000 or so clones, roughly 60% recorded once. The researchers isolated CD4+ and CD8+ T cells from PBMCs by sorting. Material: CD8+ T cells sorted from blood. V usage is TRBV6-5 and J usage is TRBJ2-5; D is perhaps TRBD2 (5 bases). The receptor was derived from a human donor in good health. DNA for the CDR3: TGTGCCAGCACCGCGGGAGAGACCCAGTACTTC. Its protein is CASTAGETQYF.